The 15 T cell receptor beta chains below come from one sample, sequenced in a study of PD-1 blockade in classical Hodgkin lymphoma. TCRdb's table, derived via immunoSEQ multiplex PCR, lists solely in-frame clones and lacks some. The sample lists 50,000 to 65,000 clones, about 92% seen once, with 8% in the top ten. Noted time point: cycle 4 day 1 (C4D1), after about 6 weeks of nivolumab. Each of the patients experienced relapse following autologous stem cell transplantation, and their brentuximab vedotin exposure differed. The material was peripheral blood mononuclear cells (PBMCs), obtained before the fourth cycle of nivolumab. These receptors all come from a human donor with classical Hodgkin lymphoma.

The J gene is TRBJ2-7, the V gene TRBV21-1; TRBD1 is the table's D call and was not checked against the DNA. TRBV21-1 is annotated as a pseudogene. The CDR3 extends over 15 amino acids. DNA for the CDR3: TGTGCCAGCAGCAACGGACAGGGGCCCTCCTACGAGCAGTACTTC. Residues: CASSNGQGPSYEQYF.

The chain uses TRBV5-1 and TRBJ1-1; a possible D gene is TRBD1 (5 bases). Deletions cut 7 bases from V and 1 base from J, with 14 bases between. The CDR3 is 14 residues long. CDR1 is SGHRS, CDR2 YFSETQ, per germline. Here the CDR3 reads CASGSTQANTEAFF. CDR3 coding DNA: TGCGCCAGCGGTTCGACACAGGCGAACACTGAAGCTTTCTTT.

The chain links TRBV7-2 to TRBJ2-7; 13 nucleotides line up with TRBD2. Germline CDR1 and CDR2: SGHTA and FQGNSA. The CDR3 is 15 residues long. J gave up 3 bases and V 5 bases, and 4 bases lay outside the gene matches. CDR3 region: CASSPRTSGSYEQYF. The CDR3 bases are TGTGCCAGCAGCCCAAGGACTAGCGGGAGCTACGAGCAGTACTTC.

The chain uses TRBV19 and TRBJ2-2, with D perhaps being TRBD1 or TRBD2 (5 bases each). Germline V gives CDR1 LNHDA, CDR2 SQIVND (reference sequence). The CDR3 has 14 residues. V lost 6 bases, J lost 0 bases, and 8 bases lay in between. CDR3 in DNA: TGTGCCAGTAGAACGGGGCCGAACACCGGGGAGCTGTTTTTT. Its protein is CASRTGPNTGELFF.

The rearrangement uses TRBV2 and TRBJ2-1; D not certain. The CDR3 covers 13 residues. V lost 3 bases and J lost 5, with 8 bases in between. The V gene's germline CDR1 is SNHLY and CDR2 FYNNEI. CDR3 DNA: TGTGCCAGCAGTGATGGCCGCAACAATGAGCAGTTCTTC. Translating it yields CASSDGRNNEQFF.

V and J are TRBV5-1 and TRBJ2-7, with D maybe TRBD2 (6 bases). With 0 bases removed from V and 3 bases from J, the gap between germline ends came to 10 bases. The CDR3 has 14 residues. Germline CDR1 SGHRS, CDR2 YFSETQ. The CDR3: CASSLEVSGYEQYF. In DNA, the CDR3 is TGCGCCAGCAGCTTGGAGGTTAGCGGCTACGAGCAGTACTTC.

The chain combines TRBV2 with TRBJ2-2, with D unclear. Germline CDR1 SNHLY, CDR2 FYNNEI. With 8 bases removed from V and 5 bases from J, the gap between germline ends came to 6 bases. The CDR3 loop spans 11 amino acids. The CDR3 loop is CASLRTGELFF. The DNA for the CDR3 is TGTGCCAGCCTTAGAACCGGGGAGCTGTTTTTT.

The rearrangement uses TRBV18 and TRBJ2-3; no reliable D call. The CDR3 contains 14 residues. Germline CDR1 and CDR2: KGHSH and LQKENI. With 3 bases removed from V and 1 base from J, the gap between germline ends came to 8 bases. The CDR3 region is CASSPVRGTDTQYF. CDR3 in DNA: TGTGCCAGCTCACCTGTTAGGGGCACAGATACGCAGTATTTT.

The CDR3 DNA reads TGTGCCAGCAGCTTAGCTAACGGGGCCTCCTACGAGCAGTACTTC. Translation gives CASSLANGASYEQYF. The J gene is TRBJ2-7, the V gene TRBV7-9; tentatively, D is TRBD1 or TRBD2 (5 bases each). Trimming took 0 bases from V and 0 from J, leaving 9 bases between them. Germline V gene sequence: CDR1 SEHNR, CDR2 FQNEAQ (reference sequence). This CDR3 is built from 15 residues. The complete variable domain, with remaining parts taken from reference TRBV7-9 and TRBJ2-7, reads DTGVSQNPRHKITKRGQNVTFRCDPISEHNRLYWYRQTLGQGPEFLTYFQNEAQLEKSRLLSDRFSAERPKGSFSTLEIQRTEQGDSAMYLCASSLANGASYEQYFGPGTRLTVT.

The sample holds a few counts of this clone. The chain couples TRBV5-1 to TRBJ2-3; 7 bases align to TRBD2. Germline values: CDR1 SGHRS, CDR2 YFSETQ. CDR3 size: 16 residues. Germline trimming cut 1 base from V and 0 bases from J; bases unmatched to any gene: 5. The CDR3 nucleotides read TGCGCCAGCAGCTTGAGACTAGCCTCTAGCACAGATACGCAGTATTTT. Translated, it gives CASSLRLASSTDTQYF.

This clone appeared a single time. J is TRBJ1-1 and V is TRBV5-1; possible D gene TRBD1, 6 bases. V lost 0 bases, J lost 2 bases, and 8 bases lay in between. This CDR3 contains 14 residues. Germline V gives CDR1 SGHRS, CDR2 YFSETQ. CDR3 region: CASSLDRANTEAFF. The CDR3 DNA sequence: TGCGCCAGCAGCTTGGACAGGGCTAACACTGAAGCTTTCTTT.

The chain uses TRBV11-2 and TRBJ2-5; TRBD2 agrees at 10 bases. Trimming cost V 5 bases and J 2 bases; bases outside gene matches: 5. This CDR3 has 15 residues. In germline, CDR1 is SGHAT, CDR2 FQNNGV. The DNA for the CDR3 is TGTGCCAGCAGCAAACCGGGACTAGCGCAAGAGACCCAGTACTTC. Residues: CASSKPGLAQETQYF.

V gene TRBV28 combines with J gene TRBJ2-1, with a possible D match to TRBD2 (5 bases). Germline loops: CDR1 MDHEN, CDR2 SYDVKM. The CDR3 totals 17 residues. The V gene lost 5 bases and the J gene lost 4 bases, with 21 bases spanning the gap. CDR3 nucleotide sequence: TGTGCCAGCAGTCCCTCCCCGGGGTCCAGTTCGTACAATGAGCAGTTCTTC. It is translated as CASSPSPGSSSYNEQFF.

This chain links TRBV5-1 with TRBJ2-7; D is perhaps TRBD1 (5 bases). Germline CDR1 and CDR2: SGHRS and YFSETQ. This CDR3 comprises 14 residues. V gave up 5 bases and J gave up 2 bases, with 14 bases separating them. Here the CDR3 reads CASSFTGGAYEQYF. The CDR3, as DNA: TGCGCCAGCAGTTTCACAGGTGGGGCCTACGAGCAGTACTTC. The whole variable domain, filled in from reference TRBV5-1 and TRBJ2-7, reads KAGVTQTPRYLIKTRGQQVTLSCSPISGHRSVSWYQQTPGQGLQFLFEYFSETQRNKGNFPGRFSGRQFSNSRSEMNVSTLELGDSALYLCASSFTGGAYEQYFGPGTRLTVT.

The chain recombines TRBV28 with TRBJ2-3; 11 bases map to TRBD2. This CDR3 has 16 amino acids. Germline trimming cut 4 bases from V and 6 bases from J; bases unmatched to any gene: 9. In germline, CDR1 is MDHEN, CDR2 SYDVKM. This chain's CDR3 is CASSSSSGRAIDTQYF. The CDR3 coding sequence is TGTGCCAGCAGTTCCAGTAGCGGGAGGGCCATCGATACGCAGTATTTT.